This paragraph reports one TCR beta chain. Given a much more abundant clone one base away, this may be a read error. The data originate from a study of T cells in Graves' hyperthyroidism and ophthalmopathy. Pregnant or lactating patients were excluded, as were those with uncontrolled infection or other autoimmune disease. Researchers took RNA transcripts and amplified the TCR beta CDR3 regions from them. HTBI primers were the set used in a first-round RT-PCR of the TCR CDR3. In TCRdb, the multiplex PCR reads were re-called with MiXCR into one record per CDR3 protein. The table shows hundreds of thousands of distinct CDR3 sequences, with roughly 45% occurring only once. Germline V gene data show CDR1 as MNHNS and CDR2 as SASEGT. CDR3 length equals 15 residues.

The chain combines TRBV6-1 with TRBJ1-2; 7 bases are a match to TRBD1. Source material: peripheral blood or thyroid tissue (not recorded which). This TCR was sampled from an adult man with Graves' disease, either hyperthyroidism or ophthalmopathy (not recorded which). CDR3 coding DNA: TGTGCCAGCACGAGACAAAAGGGGGCGGGTTATGGCTACGCCTTC. Protein sequence: CASTRQKGAGYGYAF.